This T cell receptor (beta chain) was sequenced for a study of cytomegalovirus exposure and HLA in healthy donors. The primer mix had 60 Vbeta and 13 Jbeta primers. Sequencing used immunoSEQ multiplex PCR; TCRdb keeps in-frame clones, though not all of them. The sample comprises 35,000 to 45,000 clones, about 80% of which are singletons, and over 9.5% rests with the top ten. This clone was seen a single time. Antigen unknown. Study results and limitations: Owing to their indistinguishability, certain V segments, notably TRBV6-2 and TRBV6-3, were excluded. A missense DCLRE1C variant was associated with V- and J-gene trimming of TCR beta chains in a later analysis, and an independent cohort replicated the association. Earlier analysis looked at TCR beta V segments, and most were productive about 90% or about 30% of the time.

The CDR3 has 17 amino acids. Between the trimmed V and J ends, which lost 0 bases and 0 bases, there was a span of 14 bases. Germline CDR1 reads LNHNV; CDR2 reads YYDKDF (reference sequence). This chain joins TRBV15 and TRBJ1-1; D is perhaps TRBD1 (5 bases). The sequence was collected from a young woman in good health and CMV-seropositive. The sequenced material came from PBMCs. CDR3 sequence (DNA): TGTGCCACCAGCAGAGAGGATCTAGGGGCCGTGAACACTGAAGCTTTCTTT. Protein sequence: CATSREDLGAVNTEAFF. The full variable domain, with the rest looked up from reference TRBV15 and TRBJ1-1, is DAMVIQNPRYQVTQFGKPVTLSCSQTLNHNVMYWYQQKSSQAPKLLFHYYDKDFNNEADTPDNFQSRRPNTSFCFLDIRSPGLGDTAMYLCATSREDLGAVNTEAFFGQGTRLTVV.